The clone carrying this T cell receptor beta chain was observed at least ten times. Its antigen is not known. Per germline, CDR1 DFQATT and CDR2 SNEGSKA (reference sequence). V was clipped by 5 bases and J by 6 bases; unmatched bases: 8. The CDR3 sequence is 13 residues long. MiXCR, run by TCRdb on the RT-PCR reads, gives a single entry per CDR3 protein. The sample yields 800,000 to 1,000,000 distinct CDR3 sequences, over 20% seen once. The data were obtained in a study of response to subunit inactivated influenza vaccine. Study-level findings and limits: It was suggested by the authors that few new T cells are recruited by each seasonal influenza vaccination.

The rearrangement links TRBV20-1 to TRBJ1-2; 8 positions agree with TRBD1. This specimen consisted of PBMCs from blood, obtained less than 6 days after vaccination. The sequence came from a man in his forties or fifties who received an inactivated influenza vaccine. The CDR3 region is CSAQTGGGNGYTF. As DNA, the CDR3 is TGCAGTGCTCAAACAGGGGGTGGGAATGGCTACACCTTC.